This T cell receptor beta chain stems from a study of regulatory T cells in long-lasting Graves disease. Study at large: The antithyroid drugs taken by newly diagnosed Graves' patients had been used for under 3 months.

V lost 5 bases, J lost 8 bases, and 11 bases stayed unmatched. Per germline, CDR1 MDHEN and CDR2 SYDVKM. CDR3 length: 15 amino acids. This sample's time point: newly diagnosed GD, antithyroid drugs for less than 3 months. TCR sequences were obtained from RNA taken from PBMCs. According to the study, TCR beta libraries were built with iRepertoire HTBI primers and CDR3-region Arm-PCR. Each CDR3 protein gets one entry after TCRdb re-called the multiplex PCR reads with MiXCR. The data hold around 450,000 distinct CDR3 sequences, with under 15% observed a single time. This clonotype has a count of ten or more. The same sample was also used in a study of T cells in Graves' hyperthyroidism and ophthalmopathy. That source adds: Most thyroid clonotypes expanded above 0.001 appeared in blood too.

This material consisted of peripheral blood mononuclear cells (PBMCs), taken at new diagnosis, from a patient treated with antithyroid drugs. V and J are TRBV28 and TRBJ2-4, with 8 bases that match TRBD2. The source is a woman in her 30s with Graves disease. CDR3 sequence reads: CASSTREGTSDIQYF. CDR3 sequence (DNA): TGTGCCAGCAGTACTCGGGAGGGGACCAGTGACATTCAGTACTTC.